This TCR beta chain was found in a study of T cell changes during pregnancy in multiple sclerosis. CDR3 length: 14 amino acids. CDR1 is MNHEY and CDR2 is SMNVEV in the germline V gene (reference sequence). V was trimmed by 4 bases and J by 3 bases, leaving 12 bases between them. This table comes from immunoSEQ multiplex PCR, and its TCRdb copy is limited to in-frame clones, with some not included. Of around 63,000 clones listed, around 90% are singletons. The sample was peripheral blood, taken after pregnancy. The chain employs TRBV27 and TRBJ2-5; D is possibly TRBD1 (6 bases). This clonotype was obtained from a female donor with multiple sclerosis, enrolled in a pregnancy study. The CDR3 sequence: CASSSDYREETQYF. Here the CDR3 DNA reads TGTGCCAGCAGTTCCGACTACAGGGAAGAGACCCAGTACTTC.